These 13 T cell receptor beta chains originate from one sample sequenced in a study of T cell responses to AZD1222 COVID-19 vaccine. Some clones are missing from TCRdb's copy, which holds only in-frame ones; the method was immunoSEQ multiplex PCR. The sample consists of 120,000 or so clones, about nine tenths of them appearing once. The sample consisted of peripheral blood, taken on day 0 of AZD1222 vaccination. The receptor set was obtained from an adult in good health.

The V and J genes are TRBV2 and TRBJ1-2; D is unclear. This CDR3 region has 15 residues. Per germline, CDR1 SNHLY and CDR2 FYNNEI. V was cut by 1 base and J by 1 base, with 10 bases left in between. CDR3 bases: TGTGCCAGCAGTGAAGGACCCATGATTAACTATGGCTACACCTTC. Its protein is CASSEGPMINYGYTF.

V usage is TRBV6-5 and J usage is TRBJ2-2, with D possibly being TRBD1 (6 bases). Between the trimmed V and J ends, which lost 5 bases and 6 bases, there was a span of 10 bases. CDR1 and CDR2 from the germline V gene are MNHEY and SVGAGI. CDR3 length: 13 amino acids. In DNA form, the CDR3 reads TGTGCCAGCAGTCTACAGGGTTCCGGGGAGCTGTTTTTT. Amino acid sequence: CASSLQGSGELFF.

The chain has TRBV4-1 and TRBJ2-7; D remains unclear. The CDR3 extends over 13 amino acids. CDR1 is MGHRA, CDR2 YSYEKL, per germline. Trimming left V 1 base short and J 3 bases short, with 7 bases between. CDR3 DNA: TGCGCCAGCAGCCAAGCTACAGACTACGAGCAGTACTTC. Protein: CASSQATDYEQYF.

The CDR3 loop reads CASSPDSGDFYEQYF. CDR3 nucleotides: TGCGCCAGCAGCCCCGATAGCGGGGATTTCTACGAGCAGTACTTC. This chain joins TRBV5-1 and TRBJ2-7; 8 bases line up with TRBD2. V dropped 4 bases and J dropped 3; count of bases not matched to a gene: 9. The CDR3 loop spans 15 amino acids. CDR1 and CDR2 (germline): SGHRS, YFSETQ.

J is TRBJ1-1 and V is TRBV7-9, with D possibly matching TRBD1 (5 bases). Germline V gene lookup returns CDR1 SEHNR and CDR2 FQNEAQ (reference sequence). The V end lost 4 bases, the J end lost 2 bases, and 11 bases lay between the germline ends. The CDR3 runs to 14 residues. The CDR3 is CASSSQDPNTEAFF. DNA of the CDR3: TGTGCCAGCAGCTCACAGGACCCAAACACTGAAGCTTTCTTT.

This chain uses TRBV6-5 with TRBJ1-1; D is perhaps TRBD1 (6 bases). This CDR3 region has 13 residues. Trimming took off 6 bases at V and 1 base at J, with 9 bases between the two ends. Looked up from germline, CDR1 is MNHEY and CDR2 is SVGAGI. CDR3 sequence reads: CASRTGENTEAFF. The CDR3 DNA follows: TGTGCCAGCAGGACAGGTGAGAACACTGAAGCTTTCTTT.

J is TRBJ1-4 and V is TRBV15; maybe TRBD1 (5 bases). Trimming removed 0 bases at V and 8 bases at J, with 13 bases between. The CDR3 runs to 15 residues. Germline CDR1 is LNHNV and CDR2 is YYDKDF (reference sequence). The CDR3 DNA reads as TGTGCCACCAGCAGAGACAGTAGCACAGGCGAAAAACTGTTTTTT. Translation: CATSRDSSTGEKLFF.

The genes are TRBV21-1 and TRBJ1-4. TRBV21-1 is deemed a pseudogene. CDR3 length: 17 amino acids. This CDR3 is CASSDGGGPPTNEKLFF. The CDR3 nucleotides read TGTGCCAGCAGCGACGGGGGAGGGCCTCCAACTAATGAAAAACTGTTTTTT.

The V gene is TRBV11-2, the J gene TRBJ1-1; 10 positions agree with TRBD1. V shed 4 bases and J 2 bases; nucleotides not matched to a gene: 4. CDR1 and CDR2 from the germline V gene are SGHAT and FQNNGV. This CDR3 contains 15 residues. The CDR3 DNA sequence: TGTGCCAGCAGCTCTTGGACAGGGGGAAACACTGAAGCTTTCTTT. Translation gives CASSSWTGGNTEAFF.

The chain has TRBV3-1 (or the pseudogene TRBV3-2) and TRBJ1-1; 8 bases match TRBD1. V lost 4 bases, J lost 4 bases, and 11 bases stayed unmatched. This CDR3 has 16 residues. The germline gives CDR1 LGHDT, CDR2 YNNKEL (reference sequence). The CDR3 region is CASSPRQGARGTEAFF. In DNA form, the CDR3 reads TGTGCCAGCAGCCCCCGGCAGGGGGCGCGTGGCACTGAAGCTTTCTTT.

The rearrangement links TRBV6-5 to TRBJ2-2; no definite D call. Germline V gene lookup returns CDR1 MNHEY and CDR2 SVGAGI. V dropped 5 bases and J dropped 2 bases, with 9 bases sitting between them. The CDR3 has 14 residues. In DNA form, the CDR3 reads TGTGCCAGCAGTCCGACACTTAACACCGGGGAGCTGTTTTTT. Translated: CASSPTLNTGELFF.

The rearrangement links TRBV5-1 to TRBJ2-7, with 10 bases lining up with TRBD2. V lost 0 bases, J lost 2 bases, and 5 bases stayed unmatched. The CDR3 runs to 16 residues. Germline V gives CDR1 SGHRS, CDR2 YFSETQ. The DNA for the CDR3 is TGCGCCAGCAGCTTGGCCCTAGCGGGGGAGACCTACGAGCAGTACTTC. It yields the protein CASSLALAGETYEQYF.

In this sample, this clone turned up a few times. The gene calls are TRBV15 and TRBJ1-2, with D possibly being TRBD1 (5 bases). The germline V and J ends were trimmed by 3 bases and 4 bases, with 12 bases remaining between them. The CDR3 sequence is 14 residues long. Germline values: CDR1 LNHNV, CDR2 YYDKDF (reference sequence). The CDR3 DNA reads as TGTGCCACCAGCAGTCGGGGGAGAGGCTATGGCTACACCTTC. Its protein product is CATSSRGRGYGYTF.